This T cell receptor (beta chain) was profiled in a study of CD8+CD57+ T cells in acquired aplastic anemia. Profiling of TCR beta VDJ combinations and CDR3 sequences used genomic DNA as template. One entry per CDR3 protein, called by TCRdb with MiXCR from the reads. The data hold a few hundred thousand distinct CDR3 sequences, with 30% to 40% observed a single time. CDR3 length: 12 amino acids. CDR1 SGHDN and CDR2 FVKESK come from the germline V gene. Trimming shortened V by 0 bases and J by 6 bases, and 5 bases separated the two germline ends. This clonotype was detected many times. Sequenced sample: sorted CD4+, CD8+, or CD8+CD57+ T cells (not recorded which) from PBMCs. This receptor was taken from a human donor in good health, serving as a control. J is TRBJ2-5 and V is TRBV14; D is unresolved. In DNA, the CDR3 is TGTGCCAGCAGCCAAGATTTCCAGACCCAGTACTTC. This encodes CASSQDFQTQYF.